Here is one T cell receptor beta chain with its context. Time point meaning: peripheral blood 6 weeks after treatment start. This sample is drawn from a study of PD-L1 blockade in urothelial cancer. This CDR3 is built from 14 residues. V gave up 6 bases and J gave up 3 bases, with 15 bases separating them. Germline lookup yields CDR1 MDHEN and CDR2 SYDVKM. The data were produced by immunoSEQ multiplex PCR, yet TCRdb's version contains in-frame clones alone and is incomplete. The top ten hold approximately 3.5% of the sample, which has some 110,000 clones, 85% to 95% seen once. This chain joins TRBV28 and TRBJ2-7, with D uncertain. The clonotype originates from a man aged 60-69 years with urothelial cancer. The starting material was PBMCs, obtained around atezolizumab (anti-PD-L1) treatment. For the CDR3, the DNA is TGTGCCAGCAGCATGAGTTTGGAGCTCTACGAGCAGTACTTC. Translated, it gives CASSMSLELYEQYF.